What follows are 21 T cell receptor beta chains derived from one specimen sequenced in a study of blood T cell repertoires in COVID-19. Libraries were prepared by immunoSEQ multiplex PCR; TCRdb keeps only in-frame clonotypes and omits some of them. The repertoire includes some 83,000 clones, 65% to 85% of them detected once, and approximately 5.8% sits in the top ten. The specimen was peripheral blood. The receptors stem from a man aged 60-69 years with active or convalescent COVID-19.

This sequence joins TRBV19 and TRBJ1-5, with D perhaps matching TRBD1 (5 bases). The germline V gene has CDR1 LNHDA and CDR2 SQIVND (reference sequence). CDR3 length: 14 residues. With 5 bases removed from V and 0 bases from J, the gap between germline ends came to 8 bases. The DNA of the CDR3 is TGTGCCAGTAGTGCAGGGTATAGCAATCAGCCCCAGCATTTT. The encoded protein is CASSAGYSNQPQHF.

The chain has TRBV19 and TRBJ1-2; TRBD1 agrees at 7 bases. Germline V CDR1 and CDR2: LNHDA, SQIVND (reference sequence). Trimming cost V 9 bases and J 5 bases; bases outside gene matches: 9. CDR3 length: 13 amino acids. The CDR3 bases are TGTGCCAGCCAAATAGGACAGGCTTATGGCTACACCTTC. This gives the protein CASQIGQAYGYTF.

The chain uses TRBV7-2 and TRBJ2-7; 8 positions agree with TRBD2. The CDR3 contains 15 residues. V was clipped by 2 bases and J by 2 bases; unmatched bases: 5. Looked up from germline, CDR1 is SGHTA and CDR2 is FQGNSA. The CDR3, as DNA: TGTGCCAGCAGCTTAATTGCGGGGGGAACCTACGAGCAGTACTTC. This gives the protein CASSLIAGGTYEQYF.

This clone came up once. The chain couples TRBV28 to TRBJ1-2; TRBD1 is a possible D gene (5 bases). CDR1 and CDR2 (germline): MDHEN, SYDVKM. V shed 1 base and J shed 6 bases, with 12 bases lying between them. This CDR3 contains 14 residues. CDR3 DNA: TGTGCCAGCAGTTTATACCAGGGAAGGGATGGCTACACCTTC. Its protein is CASSLYQGRDGYTF.

J is TRBJ2-2 and V is TRBV9; TRBD1 agrees at 7 bases. J gave up 7 bases and V 0 bases, and 12 bases lay outside the gene matches. In germline, CDR1 is SGDLS, CDR2 YYNGEE. This CDR3 comprises 17 residues. CDR3 sequence reads: CASSVGGQYLEGGELFF. CDR3 coding DNA: TGTGCCAGCAGCGTAGGGGGACAGTACCTTGAAGGCGGGGAGCTGTTTTTT.

The rearrangement uses TRBV7-8 and TRBJ2-5; D may be TRBD1 (6 bases). V was pared by 0 bases and J by 2 bases, with 13 bases between. The CDR3 totals 16 residues. Germline V CDR1 and CDR2: SGHVS, FQNEAQ. In DNA form, the CDR3 reads TGTGCCAGCAGCTTAGCGCAGGGGCGGGCACAAGAGACCCAGTACTTC. It is translated as CASSLAQGRAQETQYF.

V gene TRBV7-9 combines with J gene TRBJ2-7; TRBD1 matches at 7 bases. CDR1 and CDR2 from the germline V gene are SEHNR and FQNEAQ (reference sequence). The CDR3 has 15 amino acids. Germline trimming cut 2 bases from V and 0 bases from J; bases unmatched to any gene: 4. The CDR3 DNA sequence: TGTGCCAGCAGCTTATACGGGACAGCCTCCTACGAGCAGTACTTC. This gives the protein CASSLYGTASYEQYF.

This sequence joins TRBV10-3 and TRBJ1-5; 8 nucleotides agree with TRBD1. Germline CDR1 reads ENHRY; CDR2 reads SYGVKD. The CDR3 runs to 17 residues. After removal of 5 bases from V and 0 bases from J, the junction contained 9 bases not matched to a gene. CDR3 nucleotide sequence: TGTGCCATCAGTTCCGGGACAGGCGATCATAGCAATCAGCCCCAGCATTTT. This sequence encodes CAISSGTGDHSNQPQHF.

The V gene is TRBV4-3, the J gene TRBJ1-6; D gene uncertain. Trimming cost V 1 base and J 0 bases, with 10 bases left between them. The length of the CDR3 is 17 residues. Per the germline V gene, CDR1 is LGHNA and CDR2 is YSLEER. CDR3: CASSQGTSGSYNSPLHF. The CDR3 nucleotides read TGCGCCAGCAGCCAAGGGACTTCAGGCTCCTATAATTCACCCCTCCACTTT.

Only a few counts were recorded for this clone. The chain joins TRBV6-1 to TRBJ2-7, with a weak D call TRBD2 (5 bases). CDR1 is MNHNS, CDR2 SASEGT, per germline. Trimming cost V 2 bases and J 6 bases, with 20 bases left between them. This CDR3 has 16 residues. DNA of the CDR3: TGTGCCAGCAGTGAAAGAGGGCAAAAACTTTCGAGCGAGCAGTACTTC. It translates to CASSERGQKLSSEQYF.

V usage is TRBV3-1 (or the pseudogene TRBV3-2) and J usage is TRBJ1-4; TRBD1 might be the D (5 bases). V lost 4 bases to trimming and J lost 4 bases, with 22 bases between them. Germline lookup yields CDR1 LGHDT and CDR2 YNNKEL (reference sequence). CDR3 length equals 18 residues. CDR3 in amino acids: CASSPFAGRAGGNEKLFF. In nucleotides, the CDR3 is TGTGCCAGCAGCCCCTTTGCGGGCAGGGCGGGAGGTAATGAAAAACTGTTTTTT.

The J gene is TRBJ2-5, the V gene TRBV5-5; D gene uncertain. There are 14 residues in the CDR3. V lost 5 bases, J lost 0 bases, and 11 bases lay in between. Germline CDR1 is SGHKS and CDR2 is YYEKEE (reference sequence). CDR3 bases: TGTGCCAGCAGTTGGAGTGCCGACCAAGAGACCCAGTACTTC. Its translation: CASSWSADQETQYF.

The chain employs TRBV29-1 and TRBJ1-2; D perhaps matches TRBD1 (5 bases). The CDR3 covers 13 residues. V was pared by 2 bases and J by 6 bases, with 13 bases between. CDR1 is SQVTM, CDR2 ANQGSEA, per germline. The DNA for the CDR3 is TGCAGCGTTGAATGGCAGGGAAGGAATGGCTACACCTTC. Its protein is CSVEWQGRNGYTF.

This clone was counted between two and nine times. The chain employs TRBV19 and TRBJ2-3, with 8 bases that match TRBD1. This CDR3 spans 15 amino acids. The germline V gene has CDR1 LNHDA and CDR2 SQIVND (reference sequence). V lost 6 bases to trimming and J lost 3 bases; unmatched junction nucleotides: 8. Here the CDR3 DNA reads TGTGCCAGTAGCAACGAACAGGGGGTAACAGATACGCAGTATTTT. It encodes CASSNEQGVTDTQYF.

This clone was detected only once. V is TRBV7-3 and J is TRBJ2-7; maybe TRBD1 (6 bases). The germline gives CDR1 SGHTA, CDR2 FQGTGA. V lost 4 bases and J 4 bases, leaving 14 bases between the germline ends. This CDR3 is built from 14 residues. In nucleotides, the CDR3 is TGTGCCAGCAGCTCCAGGGGATTGGAATACGAGCAGTACTTC. Amino acid sequence: CASSSRGLEYEQYF.

This chain connects TRBV6-6 to TRBJ2-3, with 7 bases aligning to TRBD1. CDR1 and CDR2 (germline): MNHNY, SVGAGI (reference sequence). CDR3 length equals 15 residues. Trimming cost V 7 bases and J 0 bases; bases outside gene matches: 7. The CDR3 is CASTRDRDSTDTQYF. CDR3 in DNA: TGTGCCAGCACCAGAGACAGGGACAGCACAGATACGCAGTATTTT.

This clone was picked up one time. This rearrangement joins TRBV5-1 to TRBJ2-5; TRBD2 aligns across 9 bases. Per germline, CDR1 SGHRS and CDR2 YFSETQ. The V gene end was trimmed by 0 bases and the J gene end by 4 bases; junction bases not matched to a gene: 7. The CDR3 consists of 16 residues. CDR3 DNA sequence: TGCGCCAGCAGCTTGGCCGCGGGGGGGGCCCTAGAGACCCAGTACTTC. Protein sequence: CASSLAAGGALETQYF.

This clone has only a few counts. The chain has TRBV9 and TRBJ1-5; 9 bases match TRBD1. CDR3 length equals 15 residues. Germline CDR1 SGDLS, CDR2 YYNGEE. V lost 3 bases and J lost 5; bases outside the gene matches: 6. In DNA form, the CDR3 reads TGTGCCAGCAGCGGAGGGACAGGGCGCGATCAGCCCCAGCATTTT. It encodes CASSGGTGRDQPQHF.

The rearrangement uses TRBV29-1 and TRBJ1-3; 9 nucleotides agree with TRBD1. The length of the CDR3 is 16 residues. Germline lookup yields CDR1 SQVTM and CDR2 ANQGSEA. After removal of 7 bases from V and 3 bases from J, the junction contained 13 bases not matched to a gene. The CDR3 protein is CSALIQGAYYGNTIYF. CDR3 bases: TGCAGCGCCCTCATACAGGGGGCCTATTATGGAAACACCATATATTTT.

V and J are TRBV19 and TRBJ1-3; 7 bases match TRBD1. Germline lookup yields CDR1 LNHDA and CDR2 SQIVND (reference sequence). V was clipped by 5 bases and J by 4 bases; unmatched bases: 5. This CDR3 has 14 residues. CDR3 loop: CASSETGIGNTIYF. CDR3 sequence (DNA): TGTGCCAGTAGTGAGACAGGGATCGGAAACACCATATATTTT.

The chain is built from TRBV6-5 and TRBJ2-5, with D uncertain. The CDR3 runs 16 residues. Trimming stripped 2 bases from V and 1 base from J, with 14 bases between. From germline, CDR1 is MNHEY and CDR2 SVGAGI. The CDR3 loop is CASSYEAASFQETQYF. The DNA of the CDR3 is TGTGCCAGCAGTTACGAGGCAGCCTCCTTCCAAGAGACCCAGTACTTC.